The rows below give T cell receptor beta chains drawn from one sample of a study of shared clonotypes between healthy human individuals. TCRdb's table, derived via immunoSEQ multiplex PCR, lists solely in-frame clones and lacks some. The sample includes more than 2,000,000 clones, 85% to 95% seen only once; the top ten take about 0.13%. Sequences were obtained from naive CD4+ T cells sorted from blood. Receptor source: a young man in good health. Each CDR3 is given with its conserved first and last residue. A D gene is named only where the DNA matches it firmly. Part of the rows lack a size; the others show once, few, many or a class for expanded clones.

>NA|TRBV10-1|TRBJ2-3|NA
TGCGCCAGCAGTGAGTCACGGGCTGGAGGGACAGATACGCAGTATTTT
CASSESRAGGTDTQYF
>NA|TRBV5-1|TRBJ1-2|TRBD1
TGCGCCAGCAGCGACCGGGACAGGGGGTCCTATGGCTACACCTTC
CASSDRDRGSYGYTF
>NA|TRBV15|TRBJ1-1|TRBD1
TGTGCCACCAGCAGAGATGCTTTGACAGGGGCAGGCGGTCGAGCTTTCTTT
CATSRDALTGAGGRAFF
>NA|TRBV19|TRBJ1-5|NA
TGTGCCAGTATCGACGACAGTAGCAATCAGCCCCAGCATTTT
CASIDDSSNQPQHF
>NA|TRBV10-1|TRBJ2-1|NA
TGCGCCAGACACGACAGTCTTCGCGTGGAGGGGCAGTTCTTC
CARHDSLRVEGQFF
>NA|TRBV5-1|TRBJ1-2|NA
TGCGCCAGCAGCTCGCTCCAGGGTGCCCATGGCTACACCTTC
CASSSLQGAHGYTF
>NA|TRBV30|TRBJ2-7|TRBD1
TGTGCCTGGAGTGTAAGCAGGACAGGGAAGGCGTACGAGCAGTACTTC
CAWSVSRTGKAYEQYF
>once|TRBV10-3|TRBJ1-5|TRBD1
TGTGCCATCAGAGAGGGGGCTGGGGGCAATCAGCCCCAGCATTTT
CAIREGAGGNQPQHF
>once|TRBV15|TRBJ1-2|NA
TGTGCCACCAGCAGAGACGTGAGCGCCTCTGTAGGCTACACCTTC
CATSRDVSASVGYTF
>NA|TRBV30|TRBJ2-7|NA
TGTGCCTGGGCCGAGGGGGGGCTTTACGAGCAGTACTTC
CAWAEGGLYEQYF
>NA|TRBV11-2|TRBJ2-6|NA
TGTGCCAGCAGCCCGTGGGGATCTGGGGCCAACGTCCTGACTTTC
CASSPWGSGANVLTF
>NA|TRBV11-2|TRBJ2-3|NA
TGTGCCAGCAGCCTATTTGCGGCTAGCGGCACAGATACGCAGTATTTT
CASSLFAASGTDTQYF
>once|TRBV9|TRBJ2-1|NA
TGTGCCAGCAGTCAAGGGGGGCGGAGTCTCACTGAGCAGTTCTTC
CASSQGGRSLTEQFF
>NA|TRBV7-6|TRBJ2-7|TRBD1
TGTGCCAGCAGCAGAGGCGGGTGGACAGGGGACTACGAGCAGTACTTC
CASSRGGWTGDYEQYF
>NA|TRBV19|TRBJ1-3|TRBD1
TGTGCCAGTAGTCGTTGGGACAGGGGGTTTATGGCGCTTGGAAACACCATATATTTT
CASSRWDRGFMALGNTIYF
>NA|TRBV10-3|TRBJ1-5|NA
TGTGCCATCAGTGACCCAACCCGCGGGGGTTCGAGGCAGCCCCAGCATTTT
CAISDPTRGGSRQPQHF
>once|TRBV7-2|TRBJ1-6|TRBD1
TGTGCCAGCAGCGCACGGACAGGCGCGCCCCTCCACTTT
CASSARTGAPLHF
>NA|TRBV10-2|TRBJ1-2|NA
TGCGCCAGCAGTGAGTATTCGAGGGCGCCAGATGGTGGCTACACCTTC
CASSEYSRAPDGGYTF
>NA|TRBV7-9|TRBJ1-1|TRBD1
TGTGCCAGCAGTTGGGGTCCGGGACAGGGAAAGACTGAAGCTTTCTTT
CASSWGPGQGKTEAFF
>NA|TRBV5-6|TRBJ1-2|NA
TGTGCCAGCAGCTTGGTCGAGGGAGGCTATGGCTACACCTTC
CASSLVEGGYGYTF
>NA|TRBV7-9|TRBJ2-3|NA
TGTGCCAGCAGCTTATCTCGGCAGTCCACAGATACGCAGTATTTT
CASSLSRQSTDTQYF
>NA|TRBV6-5|TRBJ2-6|TRBD1
TGTGCCAGCAGTTACTCGACAGGGGCGGGGGCCAACGTCCTGACTTTC
CASSYSTGAGANVLTF